Below, 7 T cell receptor beta chains from the same sample are listed, as sequenced in a study of post-analysis software for immune sequencing data. Antigen specificity for these receptors is unknown. General study findings and limits: Comparison of patients with controls showed roughly five TRBV segments more frequent in patients, TRBV5-6, TRBV5-1 and TRBV20-1 among them.

Each TCR beta cDNA library carried unique molecular identifiers. TCRdb used MiXCR to reprocess the PCR reads, holding one entry per CDR3 protein. The sample gives a few hundred thousand distinct CDR3 sequences, approximately 39% of which show up once; approximately 7.6% is in the top ten. The source material was blood. The receptors here all came from a girl aged 2-9 years with multiple sclerosis.

Here the CDR3 reads CASSQDTSSGGGETQYF. In nucleotides, the CDR3 is TGTGCCAGCAGCCAAGATACCTCTAGCGGGGGTGGTGAGACCCAGTACTTC. This rearrangement joins TRBV3-1 to TRBJ2-5; the match to TRBD2 covers 10 bases. V was pared by 0 bases and J by 5 bases, with 9 bases of the junction left unmatched. The CDR3 has 17 amino acids. Germline CDR1 and CDR2: LGHDT and YNNKEL (reference sequence).

This clonotype has more than one count but fewer than ten. The gene calls are TRBV6-5 and TRBJ1-2; 8 bases are shared with TRBD1. Unmatched junction bases numbered 3, after V lost 5 bases and J lost 4 bases. Per the germline V gene, CDR1 is MNHEY and CDR2 is SVGAGI. This CDR3 is built from 13 residues. CDR3 in DNA: TGTGCCAGCAGTCGGGACAGGCGCTATGGCTACACCTTC. It encodes CASSRDRRYGYTF.

This clonotype was observed at least ten times. The V and J genes are TRBV29-1 and TRBJ2-1; D unresolved. Trimming removed 0 bases from V and 9 bases from J, with 0 bases in between. This CDR3 region has 9 residues. Germline CDR1 and CDR2: SQVTM and ANQGSEA. Here the CDR3 reads CSVEDEQFF. CDR3 bases: TGCAGCGTTGAAGATGAGCAGTTCTTC.

This clonotype was recorded a few times. CDR3 in DNA: TGTGCCATCCGCCCTAGGGGGTACAATGAGCAGTTCTTC. Translating gives CAIRPRGYNEQFF. The chain has TRBV10-3 and TRBJ2-1; D is perhaps TRBD1 (6 bases). The CDR3 loop spans 13 amino acids. Germline V gene data show CDR1 as ENHRY and CDR2 as SYGVKD. V was shortened by 8 bases and J by 4 bases, with 12 bases between the two germline ends.

The chain carries TRBV6-2 or TRBV6-3 and TRBJ2-5; D is uncertain. V lost 3 bases and J lost 11, with 13 bases in between. Germline CDR1 is MNHEY and CDR2 is SVGEGT. The length of the CDR3 is 12 residues. CDR3 sequence (DNA): TGTGCCAGCAGTTATTTACCTGATGAGCAGTACTTC. Amino acid sequence: CASSYLPDEQYF.

This clonotype was seen only a few times. The chain has TRBV10-1 and TRBJ1-5; the match to TRBD1 covers 7 bases. Unmatched junction bases numbered 4, after V lost 2 bases and J lost 6 bases. Germline V gives CDR1 WNHNN, CDR2 SYGVQD (reference sequence). This CDR3 comprises 14 residues. The CDR3 is CASSEIRTGQPQHF. In DNA, the CDR3 is TGCGCCAGCAGTGAGATAAGGACAGGTCAGCCCCAGCATTTT.

The chain uses TRBV7-9 and TRBJ2-2; possible D gene TRBD1, 6 bases. CDR1 and CDR2 (germline): SEHNR, FQNEAQ (reference sequence). V gave up 5 bases and J gave up 5 bases, with 15 bases separating them. This CDR3 spans 15 amino acids. CDR3 amino acids: CASSQTDSWTGELFF. In DNA form, the CDR3 reads TGTGCCAGCAGCCAAACGGACAGTTGGACCGGGGAGCTGTTTTTT.